This is a list of T cell receptor beta chains from one sample in a study of blood T cells in healthy people across ages. A single record per CDR3 protein comes from TCRdb applying MiXCR to the 5' RACE reads. The repertoire holds around 900,000 distinct CDR3 sequences, with roughly 26% as singletons. Input material: blood. These receptor sequences come from a woman older than 75 in good health. The CDR3 runs from the conserved cysteine through the conserved F or W. A D gene is named only where the DNA matches it firmly. Clone size is shown for a subset of rows, as once, few, many or a class of expanded clone.

CDR3nt	CDR3aa	abundance	d_gene	j_gene	v_gene
TGTGCCAGCAGCTTATTTCGGACTAGCGGGGGCGGGGATACGCAGTATTTT	CASSLFRTSGGGDTQYF	NA	TRBD2	TRBJ2-3	TRBV7-9
TGTGCCAGCAGTTACTCGCCAGAGAGCAGCTCCTACGAGCAGTACTTC	CASSYSPESSSYEQYF	many	NA	TRBJ2-7	TRBV6-5
TGTGCCAGCAGCTATGGACAGGGGGACTACGAGCAGTACTTC	CASSYGQGDYEQYF	many	TRBD1	TRBJ2-7	TRBV7-9
TGCAGGGCTCCTCACACGGGACATGAGCAGTTCTTC	CRAPHTGHEQFF	few	NA	TRBJ2-1	TRBV20-1
TGTGCCTGGAGTGTAGAGGGATCCTATAATTCACCCCTCCACTTT	CAWSVEGSYNSPLHF	few	NA	TRBJ1-6	TRBV30
TGTGCCAGCAGCCCTTGGGCAGATACGCAGTATTTT	CASSPWADTQYF	NA	NA	TRBJ2-3	TRBV6-6
TGTGCCAGCGCGCAGGGCATTAGCAATCAGCCCCAGCATTTT	CASAQGISNQPQHF	NA	NA	TRBJ1-5	TRBV6-2/TRBV6-3
TGTGCCAGCAGTTTATCAACAGAGCCTAGGACCCAGTACTTC	CASSLSTEPRTQYF	many	NA	TRBJ2-5	TRBV27
TGTGCCAGCAGCTTAGCCGGAGGGTCTGGAAACACCATATATTTT	CASSLAGGSGNTIYF	NA	NA	TRBJ1-3	TRBV7-2
TGCGCCAGCAGCGCCCAATCAGGGGAGGACGAAGCTTTCTTT	CASSAQSGEDEAFF	NA	NA	TRBJ1-1	TRBV5-1
TGTGCCAGCAGTCGAGGGACAGCAGCTAACTATGGCTACACCTTC	CASSRGTAANYGYTF	NA	TRBD1	TRBJ1-2	TRBV3-1
TGTGCCAGCAGCTCCTACAGGGGTCGGTACAATGAGCAGTTCTTC	CASSSYRGRYNEQFF	NA	TRBD1	TRBJ2-1	TRBV7-9
TGCGCCAGCAGCTTCCAGCACACAGATACGCAGTATTTT	CASSFQHTDTQYF	many	NA	TRBJ2-3	TRBV5-1
TGTGCCACTAGTAAGAGGGACCACACCGGGGAGCTGTTTTTT	CATSKRDHTGELFF	few	NA	TRBJ2-2	TRBV24-1
TGTGCCAGCAGTTTCATCAAGGGGGCGCTTAGCACAGATACGCAGTATTTT	CASSFIKGALSTDTQYF	many	TRBD1	TRBJ2-3	TRBV12-3/TRBV12-4